This T cell receptor beta chain was retrieved from a study of blood T cell repertoires in COVID-19. Across the study: PBMCs, B-cell-depleted T cells, or T cells provided the cDNA or gDNA that made up the material.

Trimming removed 7 bases from V and 9 bases from J, with 10 bases in between. CDR1 is SNHLY and CDR2 is FYNNEI in the germline V gene. This CDR3 contains 12 residues. Original data processing: Reference gene primers were amplified, and this amplification served to estimate nucleated cell counts. Only in-frame clones appear in the TCRdb table, and some are missing; sequencing was by immunoSEQ multiplex PCR. V and J calls and clone size are given by that table; D and trimming were obtained from the DNA. Among some 75,000 clones listed, roughly 90% were seen once. The clonotype comes from a man between 65 and 85 years old with active or convalescent COVID-19. The rearrangement joins TRBV2 to TRBJ1-6, with D unclear. The sample comprised peripheral blood. The CDR3 region is CASTFGGSPLHF. The CDR3 coding sequence is TGTGCCAGCACCTTCGGCGGTTCACCCCTCCACTTT.